The rows below give T cell receptor beta chains drawn from one sample of a study of blood T cell repertoires in COVID-19. TCRdb's copy holds only in-frame clones and misses some; the assay was immunoSEQ multiplex PCR. The sample contains hundreds of thousands of clones, approximately 89% of which appear only once. Sequencing used PBMCs or T cells enriched from blood (not recorded which). The receptors here all came from a woman in her twenties or thirties with acute COVID-19. Both conserved end residues are part of each CDR3. A D gene is named only where the DNA matches it firmly. The size field is filled for only some rows; it gives once, few, many or a size class.

TRBV29-1	TRBJ1-1	NA	NA	CSVNPGRASTPAFF	TGCAGCGTTAACCCCGGGAGGGCCTCAACCCCAGCTTTCTTT
TRBV12-3/TRBV12-4	TRBJ2-7	NA	NA	CASSLISGHEQYF	TGTGCCAGCAGTCTTATTAGCGGACACGAGCAGTACTTC
TRBV9	TRBJ1-6	NA	NA	CASSVGQRSSYNSPLHF	TGTGCCAGCAGCGTAGGACAGAGGAGCTCCTATAATTCACCCCTCCACTTT
TRBV11-3	TRBJ1-1	TRBD1	NA	CASSFRDRGFGTEAFF	TGTGCCAGCAGCTTCCGGGACAGGGGGTTTGGCACTGAAGCTTTCTTT
TRBV30	TRBJ1-2	TRBD1	few	CAWRTGSFGYTF	TGTGCCTGGAGGACAGGGAGCTTTGGCTACACCTTC
TRBV12-5	TRBJ2-1	TRBD2	NA	CASGLSSGGVYNEQFF	TGTGCTAGTGGTTTGTCGAGCGGGGGGGTCTACAATGAGCAGTTCTTC
TRBV18	TRBJ1-5	NA	NA	CASSPYSNQPQHF	TGTGCCAGCTCACCTTATAGCAATCAGCCCCAGCATTTT
TRBV7-2	TRBJ2-7	TRBD2	few	CASSLVASGVYEQYF	TGTGCCAGCAGCTTGGTGGCTAGCGGGGTTTACGAGCAGTACTTC
TRBV9	TRBJ1-5	NA	NA	CASSPKGLSNQPQHF	TGTGCCAGCAGCCCAAAGGGACTAAGCAATCAGCCCCAGCATTTT
TRBV24-1	TRBJ2-1	TRBD2	NA	CATSDEGLAGGNEQFF	TGTGCCACCAGTGACGAGGGACTAGCGGGGGGCAATGAGCAGTTCTTC
TRBV2	TRBJ1-4	TRBD1	NA	CASRKGPTGTSPF	TGTGCCAGCAGGAAAGGGCCGACAGGGACCTCGCCTTTT
TRBV18	TRBJ2-1	NA	NA	CASSYTDSYNEQFF	TGTGCCAGCTCCTACACGGACAGCTACAATGAGCAGTTCTTC
TRBV11-2	TRBJ1-2	TRBD1	once	CASSLRPGQGNNHNGYTF	TGTGCCAGCAGCTTAAGACCGGGACAGGGGAACAACCATAATGGCTACACCTTC
TRBV28	TRBJ2-3	NA	NA	CASSLSGRGSTDTQYF	TGTGCCAGCAGTTTATCGGGAAGGGGGAGCACAGATACGCAGTATTTT
TRBV7-9	TRBJ1-2	TRBD1	NA	CASSLQAGQIYGYTF	TGTGCCAGCAGCTTACAGGCGGGACAGATCTATGGCTACACCTTC
TRBV20-1	TRBJ2-5	TRBD2	NA	CSASQSGGAGKTQYF	TGCAGTGCTAGTCAGAGCGGGGGGGCCGGGAAGACCCAGTACTTC
TRBV5-6	TRBJ2-7	NA	NA	CASSLGGHSDYEQYF	TGTGCCAGCAGCTTGGGGGGACACTCAGACTACGAGCAGTACTTC
TRBV4-3	TRBJ1-4	NA	NA	CASSQDPGSAGEKLFF	TGCGCCAGCAGCCAAGATCCTGGGTCGGCGGGTGAAAAACTGTTTTTT
TRBV5-1	TRBJ2-7	NA	NA	CASSFYPDEQYF	TGCGCCAGCAGTTTTTATCCGGACGAGCAGTACTTC
TRBV7-2	TRBJ1-2	NA	NA	CASSSLQGWGYTF	TGTGCCAGCAGCAGTCTTCAGGGCTGGGGCTACACCTTC
TRBV19	TRBJ1-2	TRBD1	NA	CASSIGRDRGFPYTF	TGTGCCAGTAGTATTGGACGGGACAGGGGGTTCCCTTACACCTTC
TRBV5-8	TRBJ1-5	NA	NA	CASSRYDSSYSNQPQHF	TGTGCCAGCAGCCGTTACGACAGTTCCTATAGCAATCAGCCCCAGCATTTT
TRBV14	TRBJ2-5	TRBD2	NA	CASSPGTSGGQETQYF	TGTGCCAGCAGCCCCGGGACTAGCGGGGGGCAAGAGACCCAGTACTTC
TRBV30	TRBJ1-2	NA	NA	CAWKGEGPYGYTF	TGTGCCTGGAAGGGGGAGGGACCATATGGCTACACCTTC
TRBV7-9	TRBJ1-1	NA	NA	CASSILTGNTEAFF	TGTGCCAGCAGCATCCTGACAGGGAACACTGAAGCTTTCTTT
TRBV7-2	TRBJ1-2	NA	once	CASSPVRDYGYTF	TGTGCCAGCAGCCCCGTCAGGGACTATGGCTACACCTTC
TRBV19	TRBJ1-2	NA	once	CASSMGTYYGYTF	TGTGCCAGTAGTATGGGGACATACTATGGCTACACCTTC
TRBV28	TRBJ2-1	TRBD2	NA	CASSFGLGQGFF	TGTGCCAGCAGTTTCGGACTAGGGCAGGGGTTCTTC
TRBV18	TRBJ1-2	NA	NA	CASSPGLSGATPYGYTF	TGTGCCAGCTCACCGGGCCTTTCTGGGGCCACCCCCTATGGCTACACCTTC
TRBV7-3	TRBJ1-6	TRBD1	once	CASSLRGSQGNSPLHF	TGTGCCAGCAGCTTAAGGGGATCACAGGGGAATTCACCCCTCCACTTT
TRBV5-4	TRBJ1-6	NA	NA	CASSLPGQNTNSPLHF	TGTGCCAGCAGCTTGCCGGGACAAAATACAAATTCACCCCTCCACTTT
TRBV7-3	TRBJ2-1	NA	NA	CASSLAGGLNNEQFF	TGTGCCAGCAGCTTAGCTGGGGGCCTTAACAATGAGCAGTTCTTC
TRBV28	TRBJ2-4	NA	NA	CASSFLNRDIQNIQYF	TGTGCCAGCAGTTTCCTAAACCGGGACATTCAAAACATTCAGTACTTC
TRBV2	TRBJ2-7	TRBD2	NA	CASGVAGGLPYEQYF	TGTGCCAGCGGAGTAGCGGGGGGCCTACCCTACGAGCAGTACTTC
TRBV19	TRBJ2-1	NA	NA	CASSRWVGPNNEQFF	TGTGCCAGTAGTAGGTGGGTGGGGCCGAACAATGAGCAGTTCTTC
TRBV6-1	TRBJ1-1	NA	NA	CASSESGTGRARPFF	TGTGCCAGCAGTGAATCGGGGACCGGGAGAGCTCGGCCTTTCTTT
TRBV4-1	TRBJ2-7	TRBD2	once	CASSPTGRGGPYEQYF	TGCGCCAGCAGCCCAACGGGGCGGGGGGGCCCCTACGAGCAGTACTTC
TRBV18	TRBJ1-1	TRBD1	NA	CASSGTGVGTEAFF	TGTGCCAGCTCAGGGACAGGGGTGGGCACTGAAGCTTTCTTT
TRBV19	TRBJ1-1	NA	NA	CASSIQSNTEAFF	TGTGCCAGTAGTATTCAGTCGAACACTGAAGCTTTCTTT
TRBV7-3	TRBJ1-2	TRBD1	NA	CASSPTGGYGYTF	TGTGCCAGCAGCCCGACAGGGGGCTATGGCTACACCTTC
TRBV6-5	TRBJ2-7	NA	NA	CASSYSGDTSYEQYF	TGTGCCAGCAGTTACTCAGGGGACACCTCCTACGAGCAGTACTTC
TRBV4-1	TRBJ1-2	NA	once	CASSPLHPGRGWYGYTF	TGCGCCAGCAGCCCGCTTCATCCAGGCCGGGGATGGTATGGCTACACCTTC
TRBV10-3	TRBJ1-5	NA	NA	CAIGEDGTVVQPQHF	TGTGCCATCGGGGAGGATGGGACGGTGGTACAGCCCCAGCATTTT
TRBV29-1	TRBJ1-2	TRBD1	NA	CSVKDRDQHGYTF	TGCAGCGTCAAGGACAGGGATCAGCATGGCTACACCTTC
TRBV6-5	TRBJ1-5	TRBD1	NA	CASSRAGGHQPQHF	TGTGCCAGCAGTCGCGCAGGGGGTCATCAGCCCCAGCATTTT
TRBV7-9	TRBJ1-3	TRBD1	NA	CASSPREGAVNTIYF	TGTGCCAGCAGCCCCCGGGAGGGGGCAGTGAACACCATATATTTT
TRBV19	TRBJ1-5	TRBD1	NA	CASGLPTTGGVQPQHF	TGTGCCAGTGGCCTTCCTACGACAGGGGGGGTTCAGCCCCAGCATTTT